This T cell receptor beta chain was observed in a study of shared clonotypes between healthy human individuals. Study background: A donor's plate count was three for CD4 naive and three for CD4 memory; CD8 naive had two and CD8 memory one.

Some clones are missing from TCRdb's copy, which holds only in-frame ones; the method was immunoSEQ multiplex PCR. The data contain roughly 850,000 clones, about 97% of them seen just once; the ten biggest clones take up over 0.2%. In the case of this clone: Other DNA sequences of this sample code for an identical CDR3.

Terminally differentiated effector memory CD45RA+ cells were excluded from the naive CD8 cells, which were CD45RO-negative and positively selected for CCR7. All donors were Caucasian adults living in Nashville, Tennessee. Specimen: naive CD8+ T cells sorted from blood. The source of this sequence is a man aged 25 to 40 in good health.

CDR3 in DNA: TGTGCCAGCAGCTTAGTTGGGAACACTGAAGCTTTCTTT. It yields the protein CASSLVGNTEAFF. The chain joins TRBV11-2 to TRBJ1-1, with no clear D. Germline CDR1 and CDR2: SGHAT and FQNNGV. With 1 base removed from V and 1 base from J, the gap between germline ends came to 4 bases. The CDR3 runs 13 residues.